These 8 T cell receptor beta chains originate from one sample sequenced in a study of cytomegalovirus exposure and HLA in healthy donors. Sequencing was performed with immunoSEQ multiplex PCR; in TCRdb, only in-frame clones are kept and a portion is missing. The sample holds about 130,000 clones, approximately 94% seen once. What was sequenced was PBMCs. These TCRs come from a woman between 18 and 29 years old in good health and CMV-seronegative.

CDR3 residues: CAWNPGQGAGEQYF. For the CDR3, the DNA is TGTGCCTGGAATCCGGGACAGGGGGCCGGCGAGCAGTACTTC. The V and J genes are TRBV30 and TRBJ2-7; 12 nucleotides match TRBD1. Germline assignment: CDR1 GTSNPN and CDR2 SVGIG (reference sequence). After removal of 4 bases from V and 6 bases from J, the junction contained 7 bases not matched to a gene. The CDR3 loop spans 14 amino acids.

The rearrangement uses TRBV27 and TRBJ2-6; 13 bases agree with TRBD2. With 4 bases clipped from V and 4 bases from J, the junction kept 19 bases outside the gene matches. Germline CDR1 MNHEY, CDR2 SMNVEV (reference sequence). The CDR3 has 22 residues. CDR3: CASSSFGRGTSGRAAGANVLTF. In DNA form, the CDR3 reads TGTGCCAGCAGTTCATTCGGGAGGGGCACTAGCGGGAGGGCAGCCGGGGCCAACGTCCTGACTTTC.

The V and J genes are TRBV28 and TRBJ1-1, with D hard to call. In germline, CDR1 is MDHEN, CDR2 SYDVKM. The CDR3 runs 13 residues. The V end was cut by 8 bases, the J end by 3 bases, with 13 bases between. CDR3 bases: TGTGCCAGCTGGTCCACTATGGACACTGAAGCTTTCTTT. Residues: CASWSTMDTEAFF.

The chain uses TRBV28 and TRBJ2-2; tentatively, D is TRBD1 (6 bases). CDR3 length: 15 residues. CDR1 MDHEN and CDR2 SYDVKM come from the germline V gene. V was shortened by 4 bases and J by 0 bases, with 9 bases between the two germline ends. The CDR3 region is CASSYQGSNTGELFF. Here the CDR3 DNA reads TGTGCCAGCAGTTACCAGGGGTCGAACACCGGGGAGCTGTTTTTT.

The gene calls are TRBV19 and TRBJ2-5; D call uncertain. This CDR3 comprises 15 residues. Germline assignment: CDR1 LNHDA and CDR2 SQIVND (reference sequence). V was pared by 3 bases and J by 2 bases, with 13 bases between. In nucleotides, the CDR3 is TGTGCCAGTAGTATGTCCGCACTATCTCAAGAGACCCAGTACTTC. Its translation: CASSMSALSQETQYF.

The V gene is TRBV11-2, the J gene TRBJ2-1; D not certain. The germline V and J ends were trimmed by 5 bases and 7 bases, with 15 bases remaining between them. Germline V gene sequence: CDR1 SGHAT, CDR2 FQNNGV. The CDR3 is 14 residues long. The chain's CDR3 is CASSQDLTENEQFF. CDR3 DNA: TGTGCCAGCAGCCAAGACCTAACAGAGAATGAGCAGTTCTTC.

V is TRBV1 and J is TRBJ2-3; the tabulated D call, TRBD2, remains unverified against the DNA. TRBV1 corresponds to a pseudogene. The CDR3 contains 17 residues. The CDR3 DNA follows: TGCACCAGGGGGAGCAAACTAGCGGGAGGGTACACAGATACGCAGTATTTT. Its translation is CTRGSKLAGGYTDTQYF.

The V and J genes are TRBV7-9 and TRBJ2-7, with D maybe TRBD2 (5 bases). The CDR3 is 13 residues long. Germline V gives CDR1 SEHNR, CDR2 FQNEAQ (reference sequence). Trimming left V 2 bases short and J 3 bases short, with 8 bases between. The CDR3 coding sequence is TGTGCCAGCAGCTTAAGCGGCAGCTACGAGCAGTACTTC. Protein: CASSLSGSYEQYF.